The clone carrying this TCR beta chain was counted only a few times. Its antigen is not identified. cDNA libraries of TCR beta carried unique molecular identifiers. TCRdb reanalysed the PCR reads using MiXCR and keeps one entry per CDR3 protein. In the table there are roughly 800,000 distinct CDR3 sequences, about 32% of which are singletons. This specimen belongs to a study of post-analysis software for immune sequencing data. Across the study: Both relapsing-remitting and secondary progressive multiple sclerosis featured among the disease courses, as did progressive-relapsing multiple sclerosis.

This CDR3 is built from 14 residues. The germline gives CDR1 SGHRS, CDR2 YFSETQ. The junction had 5 bases not matched to a gene; V was cut back by 2 bases and J by 3 bases. Broader study findings: Five TRBV segments occurring more often in patients than controls included TRBV5-6, TRBV5-1 and TRBV20-1. For normalized Chao1 diversity, multiple sclerosis patients scored significantly lower than controls did.

The source of this sequence is a girl under 18 with multiple sclerosis. The chain uses TRBV5-1 and TRBJ2-7; the match to TRBD1 covers 7 bases. The sequencing sample was made of blood. Written as DNA, the CDR3 is TGCGCCAGCAGCTTCCGGGACAGACTCTACGAGCAGTACTTC. Amino acid sequence: CASSFRDRLYEQYF.